The clone carrying this T cell receptor (beta chain) was seen a few times. Its antigen remains unknown. These data are taken from a study of T cell responses to AZD1222 COVID-19 vaccine. Notes on the study in general: AZD1222 recipients seropositive at baseline numbered only six or seven.

With 2 bases removed from V and 3 bases from J, the gap between germline ends came to 12 bases. The germline V gene has CDR1 MNHEY and CDR2 SVGAGI. The CDR3 spans 15 residues. Clones were sequenced by immunoSEQ multiplex PCR, and TCRdb holds only the in-frame ones, with some missing. The top ten hold approximately 10% of the sample, which has 150,000 to 200,000 clones, around nine tenths seen once. The sequenced sample was peripheral blood, obtained 28 days after the second AZD1222 dose. The TCR was taken from an adult who received the AZD1222 COVID-19 vaccine. The gene calls are TRBV6-5 and TRBJ2-3; D remains unclear. CDR3 coding DNA: TGTGCCAGCAGTTACGGCAGTTATCGTACAGATACGCAGTATTTT. This sequence encodes CASSYGSYRTDTQYF.